This T cell receptor beta chain emerged from a study of shared clonotypes between healthy human individuals. Study-level background: CD4 naive cells filled three plates per donor, CD4 memory three, CD8 naive two and CD8 memory one.

Per sorted-subset replicate PCR, input was roughly 220 ng DNA, representing around 28,000 T cell genomes. The repertoire was sequenced with immunoSEQ multiplex PCR; TCRdb's copy has only in-frame clones and lacks some. The sample includes some 2.1 million clones, approximately 92% of them seen just once. Naive CD8 cells lacked CD45RO and underwent positive selection for CCR7, leaving out terminally differentiated effector memory CD45RA+ cells. V shed 3 bases and J 6 bases; nucleotides not matched to a gene: 0. The V gene's germline CDR1 is MDHEN and CDR2 SYDVKM. This CDR3 region has 13 residues. The receptor was isolated from a man between 18 and 35 years old in good health. Some clones in this sample may be carry-over from other donors' samples. V and J are TRBV28 and TRBJ1-2; 11 bases map to TRBD1. The sequenced sample was naive CD8+ T cells from PBMCs. The CDR3 loop reads CASSLGQGDGYTF. Here the CDR3 DNA reads TGTGCCAGCAGTTTGGGACAGGGGGATGGCTACACCTTC.